This record covers a single TCR beta chain. Antigen specificity is unknown. These data belong to a study of T cells expressing NK-cell markers. Study summary: Eight donors were sequenced, of whom seven were HCMV-seropositive, while the remaining one was HCMV-seronegative.

Germline CDR1 is DFQATT and CDR2 is SNEGSKA (reference sequence). The CDR3 extends over 16 amino acids. Generation of TCR beta cDNA was performed by 5'RACE template switching incorporating UMIs. After re-calling the 5' RACE reads, TCRdb lists one entry per CDR3 protein, DNA absent. The sample totals some 500,000 distinct CDR3 sequences. Study-level points and caveats: As a fraction of CD8+ T cells, dominant NKG2C+ clonotypes reached about 1.0-8% in six donors.

The gene calls are TRBV20-1 and TRBJ2-4. Source material: blood T cells: a sorted CD56 or NKG2C T cell subset, CD4+ or CD8+ T cells, or bulk PBMC T cells (not recorded which). This sequence originates from a woman in her forties or fifties in good health. CDR3 protein: CSARDVLGLAKNIQYF.